These 14 T cell receptor beta chains came from one sample sequenced in a study of T cells in women clearing cervical HPV infection (dated by TCRdb to between 2017 and 2018). The library was made by the immunoSEQ multiplex PCR assay. TCRdb took this table from immuneACCESS and kept in-frame rearrangements with V and J called. Such tables lack part of the clones; where checked against another copy, unresolved V genes explain under half of the gap, and the rest is unexplained. This specimen's table enumerates some 21,000 clones. The ten largest clones represent around 24% of the sample. Sequencing was done on a sample of blood buffy coat. The source is a woman between 18 and 69 years old with a cervical HPV16 infection that either progressed to CIN3+ or cleared (not recorded which).

On this clone: The CDR3 end is not reached by the read, which stops 3 residues before it; the germline J gene fills it in. The genes are TRBV5-1 and TRBJ1-3, with 7 bases lining up with TRBD1. CDR3 length equals 17 residues. Trimming at V came to 3 bases and at J to 0 bases, leaving 9 bases not matched to a gene. Germline V CDR1 and CDR2: SGHRS, YFSETQ. CDR3 DNA, as far as it was read: TGCGCCAGCAGCTCCCTTGACAGGGCCAGCTCTGGAAACACC. Amino acid sequence: CASSSLDRASSGNT. The whole CDR3 reads CASSSLDRASSGNTIYF.

The CDR3 protein is CASRAPRGGQGADTYTF. CDR3 DNA, as far as it was read: TGTGCCAGCAGGGCCCCGCGGGGGGGACAGGGGGCCGATACC. This rearrangement joins TRBV2 to TRBJ1-2; 12 positions match TRBD1. The read falls 3 residues short of the CDR3 end, and the missing part is taken from the germline J gene. The germline V gene has CDR1 SNHLY and CDR2 FYNNEI. This CDR3 contains 17 residues.

As regards this clone: The missing CDR3 end, 3 residues past where the read stops, is filled in from the germline J gene. The chain combines TRBV5-1 with TRBJ1-1; weak D call: TRBD1 (5 bases). The CDR3 runs to 15 residues. V lost 4 bases and J lost 0, with 13 bases in between. The germline CDR1 and CDR2 sequences are SGHRS and YFSETQ. CDR3 in amino acids: CASSRNRNLNTEAFF. The DNA read from the CDR3 is TGCGCCAGCAGCAGAAACAGGAACCTGAACACTGAA. Variable domain in full (rest from reference TRBV5-1 and TRBJ1-1): KAGVTQTPRYLIKTRGQQVTLSCSPISGHRSVSWYQQTPGQGLQFLFEYFSETQRNKGNFPGRFSGRQFSNSRSEMNVSTLELGDSALYLCASSRNRNLNTEAFFGQGTRLTVV.

As regards this clone: From the germline J gene comes the end of the CDR3, since the read stops 3 residues before it. The V and J genes are TRBV19 and TRBJ1-2; D is unclear. This CDR3 spans 15 amino acids. Deletions cut 0 bases from V and 0 bases from J, with 8 bases between. Per germline, CDR1 LNHDA and CDR2 SQIVND (reference sequence). CDR3: CASSIEQAPNYGYTF. CDR3 DNA (partial): TGTGCCAGTAGTATAGAGCAGGCCCCTAACTATGGC. Drawing the rest from reference TRBV19 and TRBJ1-2, the complete variable domain is DGGITQSPKYLFRKEGQNVTLSCEQNLNHDAMYWYRQDPGQGLRLIYYSQIVNDFQKGDIAEGYSVSREKKESFPLTVTSAQKNPTAFYLCASSIEQAPNYGYTFGSGTRLTVV.

Concerning this clone: The read finishes 3 residues shy of the CDR3 end, and the germline J gene is used to complete it. This sequence joins TRBV19 and TRBJ1-6; TRBD1 aligns across 11 bases. This CDR3 contains 15 residues. The V gene's germline CDR1 is LNHDA and CDR2 SQIVND (reference sequence). Losses at the gene ends were 4 bases for V and 8 bases for J; bases not matched to a gene: 4. The sequenced CDR3 bases are TGTGCCAGTAGTACCGGGACAGGGGGTTATTCACCC. As protein: CASSTGTGGYSP. The whole CDR3 reads CASSTGTGGYSPLHF.

Note on this clone: The read ends 3 residues shy of where the CDR3 ends; the end is completed using the germline J gene. The chain couples TRBV29-1 to TRBJ2-3; TRBD2 aligns across 7 bases. J lost 5 bases, V lost 2 bases, and 7 bases had no gene match. The CDR3 is made up of 14 amino acids. Germline assignment: CDR1 SQVTM and CDR2 ANQGSEA. The DNA read from the CDR3 is TGCAGCGTTGAACAGGGTGGGGGGGGAGATACG. It encodes CSVEQGGGGDT. The full CDR3 is CSVEQGGGGDTQYF.

Concerning this clone itself: The read terminates 3 residues before the CDR3 end, so the remaining end is supplied by the germline J gene. The chain links TRBV29-1 to TRBJ1-2, with 7 nucleotides matching TRBD1. This CDR3 spans 14 amino acids. CDR1 is SQVTM and CDR2 is ANQGSEA in the germline V gene. Incomplete CDR3 DNA: TGCAGCGTTCAACGGACAGGTTGGGGTCAAGGC. Residues: CSVQRTGWGQG. The whole CDR3 is CSVQRTGWGQGYTF.

In regard to this clone: The read terminates 3 residues before the CDR3 end, so the remaining end is supplied by the germline J gene. V usage is TRBV6-2 or TRBV6-3 and J usage is TRBJ2-1, with TRBD2 matching over 8 bases. The CDR3 loop spans 14 amino acids. The ends lost 2 bases at V and 7 bases at J; junction bases unmatched: 4. The V gene's germline CDR1 is MNHEY and CDR2 SVGEGT. CDR3 protein: CASSYGTSGNEQFF. The CDR3 bases that were read are TGTGCCAGCAGTTACGGGACTAGTGGTAATGAG.

Worth noting for this clone: With the read ending 3 residues before the CDR3 end, the germline J gene is used to fill in that end. This rearrangement joins TRBV19 to TRBJ1-2; D is unclear. CDR1 is LNHDA and CDR2 is SQIVND in the germline V gene (reference sequence). This CDR3 spans 14 amino acids. Deletions cut 4 bases from V and 0 bases from J, with 9 bases between. The DNA read from the CDR3 is TGTGCCAGTAGTACACCCACAGCTAACTATGGC. This codes for CASSTPTANYG. The whole CDR3 protein reads CASSTPTANYGYTF.

CDR3 DNA (partial): TGTGCCAGCAGTGAAGGACAGGGGGCAGATACG. Protein product: CASSEGQGADT. The entire CDR3 protein reads CASSEGQGADTQYF. The J gene is TRBJ2-3, the V gene TRBV6-1; 9 positions agree with TRBD1. The read terminates 3 residues ahead of where the CDR3 ends, so the germline J gene completes it. Germline V gene data show CDR1 as MNHNS and CDR2 as SASEGT. With V trimmed by 1 base and J by 4 bases, 0 bases remained unmatched. The CDR3 runs to 14 residues.

About this clone itself: The read ends 3 residues early relative to the CDR3; the germline J gene fills the gap. This chain joins TRBV30 and TRBJ1-2, with D perhaps matching TRBD1 (6 bases). The CDR3 is 13 amino acids. CDR1 is GTSNPN and CDR2 is SVGIG in the germline V gene (reference sequence). The CDR3 region is CAWSVRYRDDYTF. The covered CDR3 bases are TGTGCCTGGAGTGTACGATACAGGGACGAC.

As to this clone: The read is 3 residues too short to cover the CDR3 end, so that end is filled in from the germline J gene. This sequence joins TRBV10-1 and TRBJ2-1; a possible D gene is TRBD1 (6 bases). The germline CDR1 and CDR2 sequences are WNHNN and SYGVQD (reference sequence). The CDR3 runs 15 residues. The V end lost 4 bases, the J end lost 8 bases, and 18 bases lay between the germline ends. CDR3 DNA, as far as it was read: TGCGCCAGCAGTGTATCACAGGGCCAAGGCTATGAG. Translated: CASSVSQGQGYE. The full CDR3 is CASSVSQGQGYEQFF.

Concerning this clone: Read coverage stops 3 residues before the CDR3 terminus; the germline J gene supplies the remainder. The chain has TRBV18 and TRBJ2-5, with 11 bases aligning to TRBD2. The CDR3 covers 16 residues. The V and J ends lost 1 base and 1 base, in that order; junction bases with no gene match: 2. Per germline, CDR1 KGHSH and CDR2 LQKENI. CDR3 amino acids: CASSPRLAGGQETQYF. The sequenced CDR3 bases are TGTGCCAGCTCACCACGGCTAGCGGGGGGCCAAGAGACC.

As regards this clone: The sequence runs out 3 residues before the end of the CDR3; the remainder is reconstructed from the germline J gene. The chain is built from TRBV6-1 and TRBJ2-7; tentative D call: TRBD2 (6 bases). V was pared by 1 base and J by 4 bases, with 14 bases between. Germline lookup yields CDR1 MNHNS and CDR2 SASEGT. The CDR3 length is 15 residues. CDR3 DNA, as far as it was read: TGTGCCAGCAGTGAAGTTCCAGAGGGGACTTACGAG. Translation: CASSEVPEGTYE. The whole CDR3 reads CASSEVPEGTYEQYF.